Each of the 5 T cell receptor beta chains below was sequenced from the same sample in a study of radiation and T cells in renal cell carcinoma. Time point noted: baseline pretreatment blood. Treatment indicated: 15 Gy SBRT to primary tumor, nephrectomy 4 weeks later. Here immunoSEQ multiplex PCR was the method, and the copy in TCRdb shows in-frame clones only, minus some. Among about 140,000 clones listed, approximately 87% were seen once. The sample consisted of blood, taken from a patient whose treatment included radiotherapy and nephrectomy. The receptors were gathered from a woman in her 50s with renal cell carcinoma.

This rearrangement joins TRBV29-1 to TRBJ1-2, with a possible D match to TRBD1 (6 bases). V lost 6 bases, J lost 2 bases, and 10 bases lay in between. The CDR3 covers 12 residues. Germline lookup yields CDR1 SQVTM and CDR2 ANQGSEA. CDR3 in amino acids: CSVRTDNYGYTF. DNA for the CDR3: TGCAGCGTGCGGACAGACAACTATGGCTACACCTTC.

V is TRBV7-9 and J is TRBJ1-2; D remains ambiguous. Germline values: CDR1 SEHNR, CDR2 FQNEAQ (reference sequence). The CDR3 is 16 residues long. Trimming took off 1 base at V and 8 bases at J, with 20 bases between the two ends. The CDR3 sequence is CASSLVGDRPSQGYTF. CDR3 nucleotide sequence: TGTGCCAGCAGCTTAGTTGGGGATCGTCCGTCGCAGGGCTACACCTTC.

Points on this clone: This same CDR3 is encoded by further DNA sequences in the sample. The chain carries TRBV7-2 and TRBJ2-7, with 8 bases fitting TRBD1. The length of the CDR3 is 14 residues. Per the germline V gene, CDR1 is SGHTA and CDR2 is FQGNSA. V lost 2 bases and J lost 4; bases outside the gene matches: 4. The chain's CDR3 is CASSLSGQGYEQYF. CDR3 nucleotide sequence: TGTGCCAGCAGCTTATCCGGACAGGGTTACGAGCAGTACTTC.

V usage is TRBV30 and J usage is TRBJ2-5, with TRBD2 matching over 10 bases. V dropped 0 bases and J dropped 4; count of bases not matched to a gene: 8. The CDR3 length is 16 residues. Germline values: CDR1 GTSNPN, CDR2 SVGIG (reference sequence). The CDR3 spells CAWSVGSGGAAETQYF. The CDR3 nucleotides read TGTGCCTGGAGTGTGGGCAGCGGGGGGGCTGCAGAGACCCAGTACTTC.

The chain couples TRBV19 to TRBJ1-2, with 9 bases identical to TRBD1. Trimming at V came to 9 bases and at J to 1 base, leaving 6 bases not matched to a gene. Per the germline V gene, CDR1 is LNHDA and CDR2 is SQIVND (reference sequence). The length of the CDR3 is 14 residues. The CDR3, as DNA: TGTGCCAGCGCACAGGGGGCGCATAACTATGGCTACACCTTC. Its protein is CASAQGAHNYGYTF.